The present entry profiles one T cell receptor beta chain with its context. There are 12 residues in the CDR3. CDR1 is SGHTA, CDR2 FQGNSA, per germline. The V end lost 3 bases, the J end lost 6 bases, and 6 bases lay between the germline ends. The data were obtained in a study of blood T cell repertoires in COVID-19. Across the whole study: Researchers got acute and convalescent COVID-19 samples from the United States, Italy and Spain.

Per the authors' pipeline: Counts of nucleated cells, estimated from reference gene primer amplification, were obtained. TCRdb's table, derived via immunoSEQ multiplex PCR, lists solely in-frame clones and lacks some. That table furnishes V, J and clone size, whereas the DNA furnished D and trimming. Of about 230,000 clones in the sample, approximately 84% were seen once. This sequence joins TRBV7-2 and TRBJ2-1; D is unclear. This TCR derives from a man aged 50-59 years with COVID-19, enrolled during active disease. The sequenced sample was peripheral blood. DNA of the CDR3: TGTGCCAGCAGCTTTCCCCTCAATGAGCAGTTCTTC. Its translation is CASSFPLNEQFF.